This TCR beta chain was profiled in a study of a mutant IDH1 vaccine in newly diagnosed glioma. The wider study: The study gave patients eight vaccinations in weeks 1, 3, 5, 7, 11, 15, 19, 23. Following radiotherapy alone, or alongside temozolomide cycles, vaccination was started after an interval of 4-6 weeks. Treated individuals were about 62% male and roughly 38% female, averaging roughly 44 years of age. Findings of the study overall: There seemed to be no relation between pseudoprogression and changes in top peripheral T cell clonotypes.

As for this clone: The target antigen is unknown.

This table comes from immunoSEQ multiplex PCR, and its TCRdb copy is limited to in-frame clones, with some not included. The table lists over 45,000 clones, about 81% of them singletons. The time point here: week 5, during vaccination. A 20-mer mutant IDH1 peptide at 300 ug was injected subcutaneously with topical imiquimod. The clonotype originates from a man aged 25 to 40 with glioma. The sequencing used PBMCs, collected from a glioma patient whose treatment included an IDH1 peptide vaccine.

CDR3 in DNA: TGTGCCACCAGCGGGGGGCGAGCGGGAAACACCATATATTTT. Amino acid sequence: CATSGGRAGNTIYF. This chain links TRBV15 with TRBJ1-3, with D perhaps TRBD1 (6 bases). This CDR3 has 14 amino acids. The V gene's germline CDR1 is LNHNV and CDR2 YYDKDF (reference sequence). V was clipped by 5 bases and J by 4 bases, with 12 bases between them.